The subject of this entry is one T cell receptor (beta chain). Under the authors' procedure: Amplification with reference gene primers provided the estimates of nucleated cell counts. TCRdb's copy holds only in-frame clones and misses some; the assay was immunoSEQ multiplex PCR. The D gene and trimming were derived from the DNA, and the V and J assignments and clone size from that table. The profile shows over 20,000 clones, roughly 83% of them singletons. The data belong to a study of blood T cell repertoires in COVID-19. Study overall: COVID-19 samples collected from the United States, Italy and Spain covered acute and convalescent phases. In each case, the material was cDNA or gDNA derived from T cells, B-cell-depleted T cells, or PBMCs.

The TCR was taken from a human donor with active COVID-19. The donor label of this sample is uncertain. Sequenced: peripheral blood.

The CDR3 spells CASSQDWSGRGLSNQPQHF. CDR3 sequence (DNA): TGTGCCAGCAGCCAAGATTGGTCAGGTAGGGGGCTTAGCAATCAGCCCCAGCATTTT. J is TRBJ1-5 and V is TRBV4-2; 7 nucleotides match TRBD1. The CDR3 runs 19 residues. CDR1 is LGHNA and CDR2 is YNFKEQ in the germline V gene. J gave up 0 bases and V 0 bases, and 11 bases lay outside the gene matches.